Below, one TCR beta chain is given with its context. The data derive from a study of blood T cell repertoires in COVID-19. Overall study context: Sites in the United States, Italy and Spain provided acute and convalescent COVID-19 samples. PBMCs, B-cell-depleted T cells, or T cells provided the cDNA or gDNA that made up the material.

Libraries were prepared by immunoSEQ multiplex PCR; TCRdb keeps only in-frame clonotypes and omits some of them. This sample has roughly 100,000 clones; around 86% occur once, and the top ten carry about 3%. This clonotype was sampled from a man aged 50 to 59 with active or convalescent COVID-19. The sequenced sample was peripheral blood.

The CDR3 is CASSPTVQGNYGYTF. The DNA for the CDR3 is TGTGCCAGCAGCCCGACCGTACAGGGGAACTATGGCTACACCTTC. V and J are TRBV3-1 (or the pseudogene TRBV3-2) and TRBJ1-2, with 7 nucleotides matching TRBD1. The CDR3 has 15 amino acids. Unmatched junction bases numbered 7, after V lost 4 bases and J lost 2 bases. The germline V gene encodes CDR1 LGHDT and CDR2 YNNKEL (reference sequence).